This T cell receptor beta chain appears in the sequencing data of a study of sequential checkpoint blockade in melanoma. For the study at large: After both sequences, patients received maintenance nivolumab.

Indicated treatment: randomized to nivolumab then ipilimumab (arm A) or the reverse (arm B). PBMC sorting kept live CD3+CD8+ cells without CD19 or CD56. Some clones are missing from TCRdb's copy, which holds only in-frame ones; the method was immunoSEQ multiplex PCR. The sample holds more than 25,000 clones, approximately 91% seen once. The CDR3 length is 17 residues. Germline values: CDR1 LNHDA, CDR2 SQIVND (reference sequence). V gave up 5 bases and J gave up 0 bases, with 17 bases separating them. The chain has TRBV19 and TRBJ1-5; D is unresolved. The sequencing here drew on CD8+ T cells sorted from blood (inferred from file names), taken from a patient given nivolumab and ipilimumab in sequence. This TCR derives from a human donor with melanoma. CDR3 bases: TGTGCCAGTAGTCCACCTGAGGGTTACTTTAGCAATCAGCCCCAGCATTTT. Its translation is CASSPPEGYFSNQPQHF.